The entry below describes one T cell receptor (beta chain). This entry belongs to a study of blood T cell repertoires in COVID-19. About the research overall: Samples came from the United States, Italy and Spain, spanning acute and convalescent COVID-19. PBMCs, B-cell-depleted T cells, or T cells were the source of the cDNA or gDNA that made up the material.

The CDR3 totals 14 residues. Losses at the gene ends were 6 bases for V and 5 bases for J; bases not matched to a gene: 6. Germline CDR1 MDHEN, CDR2 SYDVKM. Original analysis: For nucleated cells, counts were estimated from reference gene primer amplification. The table came from immunoSEQ multiplex PCR; TCRdb's copy has only in-frame clones and leaves some out. That table furnishes V, J and clone size, whereas the DNA furnished D and trimming. The profile shows 180,000 or so clones, approximately 88% of them singletons. This clonotype was sampled from a woman in her twenties or thirties with acute or convalescent COVID-19. The genes are TRBV28 and TRBJ1-4; 7 bases agree with TRBD1. Sequenced sample: peripheral blood. CDR3 DNA: TGTGCCAGCAGGTCAGGGGGTGGAAATGAAAAACTGTTTTTT. It specifies CASRSGGGNEKLFF.